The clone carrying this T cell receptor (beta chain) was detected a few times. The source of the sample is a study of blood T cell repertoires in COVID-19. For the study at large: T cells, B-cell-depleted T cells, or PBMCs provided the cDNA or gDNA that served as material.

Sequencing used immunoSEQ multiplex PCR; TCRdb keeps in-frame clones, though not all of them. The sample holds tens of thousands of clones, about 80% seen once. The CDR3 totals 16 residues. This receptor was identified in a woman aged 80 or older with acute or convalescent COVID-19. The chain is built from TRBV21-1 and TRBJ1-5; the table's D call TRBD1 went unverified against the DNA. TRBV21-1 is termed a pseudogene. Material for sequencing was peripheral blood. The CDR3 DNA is TGTGCCAGCGGGGGCAGGGGCCGTAATAGCAATCAGCCCCAGCATTTT. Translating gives CASGGRGRNSNQPQHF.